This T cell receptor beta chain derives from a study of PD-L1 blockade in urothelial cancer. As for the study in general: The study started patients on atezolizumab in about 2014, giving 1,200 mg intravenously every 3 weeks. Blood was evaluated 3 weeks (second dose) and 6 weeks after therapy began.

The V and J ends lost 5 bases and 3 bases, in that order; junction bases with no gene match: 6. CDR1 is SGHTA, CDR2 FQGTGA, per germline. The CDR3 contains 15 residues. Sample time point: pretreatment peripheral blood. Locally advanced or metastatic urothelial carcinoma affected the patients. Profiled with immunoSEQ multiplex PCR; TCRdb holds only in-frame clones, not every one. The sample lists fewer than 60,000 clones, over 75% occurring once. This TCR was recovered from a man in his 70s with urothelial cancer. The material was PBMCs, obtained around atezolizumab (anti-PD-L1) treatment. The chain links TRBV7-3 to TRBJ2-7; TRBD2 matches 11 bases. The CDR3 loop is CASSLTSGENYEQYF. The CDR3 DNA sequence: TGTGCCAGCAGCCTGACTAGCGGGGAAAACTACGAGCAGTACTTC.